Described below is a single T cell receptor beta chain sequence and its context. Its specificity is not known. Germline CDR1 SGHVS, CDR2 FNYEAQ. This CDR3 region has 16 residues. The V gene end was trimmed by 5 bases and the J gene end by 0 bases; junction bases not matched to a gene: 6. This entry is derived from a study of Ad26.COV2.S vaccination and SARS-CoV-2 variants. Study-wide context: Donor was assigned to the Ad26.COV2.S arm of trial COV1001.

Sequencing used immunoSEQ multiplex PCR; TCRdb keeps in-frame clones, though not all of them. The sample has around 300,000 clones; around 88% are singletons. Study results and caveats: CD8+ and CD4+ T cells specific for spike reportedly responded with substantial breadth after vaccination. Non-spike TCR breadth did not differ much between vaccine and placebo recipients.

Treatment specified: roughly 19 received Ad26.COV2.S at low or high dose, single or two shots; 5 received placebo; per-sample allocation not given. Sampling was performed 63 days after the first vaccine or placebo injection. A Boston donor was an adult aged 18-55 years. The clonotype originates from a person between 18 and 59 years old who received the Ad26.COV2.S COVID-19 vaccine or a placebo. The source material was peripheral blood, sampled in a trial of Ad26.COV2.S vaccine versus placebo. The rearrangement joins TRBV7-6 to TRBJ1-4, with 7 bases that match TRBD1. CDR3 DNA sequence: TGTGCCAGCAGCCCCACAGGGGTTGCAACTAATGAAAAACTGTTTTTT. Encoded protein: CASSPTGVATNEKLFF. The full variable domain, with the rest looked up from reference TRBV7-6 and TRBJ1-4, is GAGVSQSPRYKVTKRGQDVALRCDPISGHVSLYWYRQALGQGPEFLTYFNYEAQQDKSGLPNDRFSAERPEGSISTLTIQRTEQRDSAMYRCASSPTGVATNEKLFFGSGTQLSVL.